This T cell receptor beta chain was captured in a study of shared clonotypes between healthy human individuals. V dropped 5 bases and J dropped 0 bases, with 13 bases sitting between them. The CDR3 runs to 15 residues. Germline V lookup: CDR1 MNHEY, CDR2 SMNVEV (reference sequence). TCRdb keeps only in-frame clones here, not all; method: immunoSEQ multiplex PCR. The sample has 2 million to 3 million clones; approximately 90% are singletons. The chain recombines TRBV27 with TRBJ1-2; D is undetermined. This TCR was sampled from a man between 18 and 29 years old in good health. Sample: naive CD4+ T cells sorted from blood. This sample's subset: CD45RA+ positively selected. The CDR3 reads CASSTRADSNYGYTF. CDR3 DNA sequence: TGTGCCAGCAGTACCCGGGCCGACTCTAACTATGGCTACACCTTC.